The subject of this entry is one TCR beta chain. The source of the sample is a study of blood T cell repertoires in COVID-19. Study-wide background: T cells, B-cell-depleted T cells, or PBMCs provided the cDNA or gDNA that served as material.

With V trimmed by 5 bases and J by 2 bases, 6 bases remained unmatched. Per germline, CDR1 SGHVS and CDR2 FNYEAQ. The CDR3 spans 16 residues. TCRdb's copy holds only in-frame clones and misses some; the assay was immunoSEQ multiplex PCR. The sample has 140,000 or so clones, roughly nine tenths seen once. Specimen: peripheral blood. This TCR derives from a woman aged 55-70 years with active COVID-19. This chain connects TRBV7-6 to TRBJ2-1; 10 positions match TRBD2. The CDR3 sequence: CASSQRSGRAYNEQFF. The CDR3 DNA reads TGTGCCAGCAGCCAGAGGAGCGGGAGGGCCTACAATGAGCAGTTCTTC.